This TCR beta chain is from a study of T cells in Graves' hyperthyroidism and ophthalmopathy. Amplification of TCR beta CDR3 regions used RNA as the template. The HTBI primer set drove a first-round RT-PCR of the TCR CDR3. TCRdb passed the multiplex PCR reads through MiXCR, listing each CDR3 protein once. The table shows roughly 510,000 distinct CDR3 sequences, with about 46% occurring only once. V dropped 6 bases and J dropped 4; count of bases not matched to a gene: 9. The germline gives CDR1 SQVTM, CDR2 ANQGSEA. CDR3 length equals 14 residues. The chain recombines TRBV29-1 with TRBJ1-2, with 9 bases aligning to TRBD1. The sequencing sample was made of peripheral blood or thyroid tissue (not recorded which). This clonotype was sampled from an adult woman with Graves' disease, either hyperthyroidism or ophthalmopathy (not recorded which). CDR3 residues: CSVDRGDFGYGYTF. The CDR3 region has the DNA TGCAGCGTCGACAGGGGGGACTTCGGCTATGGCTACACCTTC.